A single sample is the source of the 4 T cell receptor beta chains below, sequenced in a study of T cells in localized non-small cell lung cancer. The repertoire was sequenced with immunoSEQ multiplex PCR; TCRdb's copy has only in-frame clones and lacks some. Of about 29,000 clones in the sample, approximately 88% are singletons; the top ten hold more than 6%. Sequenced material: peripheral blood, taken before any cancer treatment. The source is a male donor older than 55 with stage I lung adenocarcinoma.

CDR3 protein: CASSSRDRGDTQYF. In nucleotides, the CDR3 is TGTGCCAGCAGCTCCCGGGACAGGGGAGATACGCAGTATTTT. This sequence joins TRBV7-6 and TRBJ2-3, with TRBD1 identical over 10 bases. Germline trimming cut 4 bases from V and 5 bases from J; bases unmatched to any gene: 3. From germline, CDR1 is SGHVS and CDR2 FNYEAQ. This CDR3 comprises 14 residues.

The rearrangement uses TRBV9 and TRBJ1-2; D is possibly TRBD1 (5 bases). The V end was cut by 0 bases, the J end by 4 bases, with 10 bases between. The germline gives CDR1 SGDLS, CDR2 YYNGEE. CDR3 size: 14 residues. The CDR3 region has the DNA TGTGCCAGCAGCGTAGATCAGGGCCTCTATGGCTACACCTTC. It translates to CASSVDQGLYGYTF.

CDR3 sequence reads: CATSRGGGSTPNGYTF. CDR3 sequence (DNA): TGTGCCACCAGCAGAGGGGGGGGCAGCACGCCCAATGGCTACACCTTC. The V gene is TRBV15, the J gene TRBJ1-2; D is possibly TRBD1 (6 bases). The CDR3 runs to 16 residues. V gave up 1 base and J gave up 6 bases, with 18 bases separating them. The germline V gene has CDR1 LNHNV and CDR2 YYDKDF (reference sequence).

V and J are TRBV18 and TRBJ2-3; D is undetermined. The V and J ends lost 6 bases and 0 bases respectively, with 13 bases between them. The CDR3 has 15 residues. Germline values: CDR1 KGHSH, CDR2 LQKENI. CDR3 nucleotide sequence: TGTGCCAGCTCCTTGAGCGAGTCTAGCACAGATACGCAGTATTTT. This encodes CASSLSESSTDTQYF.